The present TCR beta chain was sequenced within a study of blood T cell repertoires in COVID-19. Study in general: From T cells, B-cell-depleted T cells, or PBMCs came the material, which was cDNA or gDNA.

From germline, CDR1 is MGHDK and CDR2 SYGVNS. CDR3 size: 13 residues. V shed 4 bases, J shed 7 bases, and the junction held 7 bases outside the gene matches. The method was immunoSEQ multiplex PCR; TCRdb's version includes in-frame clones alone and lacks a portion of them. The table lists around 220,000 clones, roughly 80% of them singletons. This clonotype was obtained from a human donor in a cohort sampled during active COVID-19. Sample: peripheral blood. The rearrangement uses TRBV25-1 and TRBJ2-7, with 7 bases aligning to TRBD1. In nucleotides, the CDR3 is TGTGCCAGCAGTGCGACAGGGCTGGGTGAGCAGTACTTC. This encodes CASSATGLGEQYF.